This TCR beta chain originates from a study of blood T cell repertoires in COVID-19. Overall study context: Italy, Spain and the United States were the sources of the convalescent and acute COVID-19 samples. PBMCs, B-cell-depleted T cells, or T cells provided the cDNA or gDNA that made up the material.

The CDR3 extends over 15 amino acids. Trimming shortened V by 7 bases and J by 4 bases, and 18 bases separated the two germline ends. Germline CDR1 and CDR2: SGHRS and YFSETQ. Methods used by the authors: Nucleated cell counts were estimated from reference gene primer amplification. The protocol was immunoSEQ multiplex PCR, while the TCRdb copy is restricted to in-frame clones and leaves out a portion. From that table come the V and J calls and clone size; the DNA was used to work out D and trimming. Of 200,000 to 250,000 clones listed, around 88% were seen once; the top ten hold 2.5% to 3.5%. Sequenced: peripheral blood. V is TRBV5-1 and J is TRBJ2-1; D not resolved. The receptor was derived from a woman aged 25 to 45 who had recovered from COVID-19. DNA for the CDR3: TGCGCCAGCGGAGTTCTTCCAGAGAATTACAATGAGCAGTTCTTC. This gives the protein CASGVLPENYNEQFF. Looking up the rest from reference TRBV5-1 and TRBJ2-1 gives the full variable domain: KAGVTQTPRYLIKTRGQQVTLSCSPISGHRSVSWYQQTPGQGLQFLFEYFSETQRNKGNFPGRFSGRQFSNSRSEMNVSTLELGDSALYLCASGVLPENYNEQFFGPGTRLTVL.